One and the same sample provided the 15 T cell receptor beta chains below, sequenced in a study of graft-versus-host responses after intestinal transplantation. Using immunoSEQ multiplex PCR, the repertoire was profiled, and TCRdb retains in-frame clones only, with some absent. This table has just over 85,000 clones, 80% to 95% appearing once. Antigen specificity for these receptors is unknown. Here the sequenced sample was unstimulated CD8+ T cells sorted from spleen or lymph node cells, taken before transplant. These receptors originate from a human donor who was the organ donor for an intestinal transplant.

This chain uses TRBV7-2 with TRBJ2-5; TRBD2 matches 9 bases. The germline gives CDR1 SGHTA, CDR2 FQGNSA. The CDR3 sequence is 15 residues long. V dropped 1 base and J dropped 5; count of bases not matched to a gene: 5. CDR3 sequence reads: CASSLVRGGMETQYF. CDR3 DNA sequence: TGTGCCAGCAGCTTAGTGCGGGGGGGGATGGAGACCCAGTACTTC.

This chain links TRBV29-1 with TRBJ2-1; 7 nucleotides align to TRBD2. Trimming took 7 bases from V and 12 from J; bases not matched to a gene: 21. Germline lookup yields CDR1 SQVTM and CDR2 ANQGSEA. The CDR3 is 15 amino acids. The CDR3 spells CSAFSSGSPSGSQFF. CDR3 sequence (DNA): TGCAGCGCCTTCAGTAGCGGGTCCCCTAGCGGTTCGCAGTTCTTC.

Points on this clone: A read error may produce the germline difference seen at one junction end. J is TRBJ2-2 and V is TRBV7-7; D possibly corresponds to TRBD1 (6 bases). Looked up from germline, CDR1 is SSHAT and CDR2 is FNYEAQ (reference sequence). CDR3 length: 15 amino acids. CDR3 loop: CASSSRDKNTGELFF. DNA of the CDR3: TGTGCTAGCAGCTCCCGGGACAAGAACACCGGGGAGCTGTTTTTT. Looking up the rest from reference TRBV7-7 and TRBJ2-2 gives the full variable domain: GAGVSQSPRYKVTKRGQDVTLRCDPISSHATLYWYQQALGQGPEFLTYFNYEAQPDKSGLPSDRFSAERPEGSISTLTIQRTEQRDSAMYRCASSSRDKNTGELFFGEGSRLTVL.

The chain uses TRBV19 and TRBJ2-3; the D is unclear. From germline, CDR1 is LNHDA and CDR2 SQIVND (reference sequence). V lost 5 bases and J lost 6, with 9 bases in between. The CDR3 is 12 amino acids. The CDR3 loop is CASSPVSDTQYF. In nucleotides, the CDR3 is TGTGCCAGTAGTCCCGTATCTGATACGCAGTATTTT.

V usage is TRBV7-9 and J usage is TRBJ2-7; TRBD2 is a possible D gene (5 bases). The ends were cut back, 3 bases at V and 6 bases at J, with 9 bases in the middle. The CDR3 covers 12 residues. Germline CDR1 and CDR2: SEHNR and FQNEAQ (reference sequence). The CDR3, as DNA: TGTGCCAGCAGCTTCGTCGCGGGCGAGCAGTACTTC. Translated: CASSFVAGEQYF.

This clone is a singleton in its sample. The chain uses TRBV5-1 and TRBJ2-1, with TRBD2 as a possible D gene (6 bases). The CDR3 has 16 amino acids. The V gene lost 0 bases and the J gene lost 8 bases, with 18 bases spanning the gap. CDR1 and CDR2 (germline): SGHRS, YFSETQ. The CDR3 nucleotides are TGCGCCAGCAGCTTGGGTGTTGGAGGGCGGTACGATGAGCAGTTCTTC. This gives the protein CASSLGVGGRYDEQFF.

The V and J genes are TRBV19 and TRBJ2-4; no firm D call. CDR3 length: 11 amino acids. The germline CDR1 and CDR2 sequences are LNHDA and SQIVND (reference sequence). V was pared by 2 bases and J by 9 bases, with 5 bases between. The CDR3 sequence: CASSIPGIQYF. DNA for the CDR3: TGTGCCAGTAGTATACCGGGCATTCAGTACTTC.

This clone appeared once. The chain recombines TRBV30 with TRBJ2-1; the D gene is possibly TRBD2 (7 bases). Between the trimmed V and J ends, which lost 4 bases and 2 bases, there was a span of 21 bases. Germline CDR1 reads GTSNPN; CDR2 reads SVGIG (reference sequence). This CDR3 is 17 amino acids long. CDR3 loop: CAWTPPGGGGPYNEQFF. The CDR3 DNA sequence: TGTGCCTGGACCCCTCCCGGTGGCGGGGGCCCCTACAATGAGCAGTTCTTC. Together with reference TRBV30 and TRBJ2-1, the CDR3 gives the full variable domain: SQTIHQWPATLVQPVGSPLSLECTVEGTSNPNLYWYRQAAGRGLQLLFYSVGIGQISSEVPQNLSASRPQDRQFILSSKKLLLSDSGFYLCAWTPPGGGGPYNEQFFGPGTRLTVL.

The V gene is TRBV14, the J gene TRBJ2-7; 9 bases are a match to TRBD2. The V and J ends lost 5 bases and 2 bases, in that order; junction bases with no gene match: 10. This CDR3 spans 16 amino acids. In germline, CDR1 is SGHDN, CDR2 FVKESK. CDR3: CASSMTSGTLAYEQYF. The CDR3 bases are TGTGCCAGCAGCATGACTAGCGGTACGCTTGCCTACGAGCAGTACTTC.

The V and J genes are TRBV9 and TRBJ1-1; no firm D call. The V gene's germline CDR1 is SGDLS and CDR2 YYNGEE. Trimming took off 3 bases at V and 2 bases at J, with 14 bases between the two ends. CDR3 length: 15 residues. Here the CDR3 reads CASSESPTSNTEAFF. CDR3 in DNA: TGTGCCAGCAGCGAGAGCCCCACGTCTAACACTGAAGCTTTCTTT.

The gene calls are TRBV4-1 and TRBJ2-7, with D unclear. CDR3 length equals 15 residues. V gave up 3 bases and J gave up 1 base, with 13 bases separating them. The germline gives CDR1 MGHRA, CDR2 YSYEKL. The CDR3 spells CASSQEQYGSYEQYF. The CDR3 DNA reads TGCGCCAGCAGCCAGGAGCAGTATGGATCCTACGAGCAGTACTTC.

This chain joins TRBV27 and TRBJ2-7, with D unresolved. In germline, CDR1 is MNHEY, CDR2 SMNVEV (reference sequence). V was clipped by 4 bases and J by 2 bases, with 9 bases between them. The CDR3 runs 13 residues. The CDR3 protein is CASSSGLAYEQYF. The CDR3 bases are TGTGCCAGCAGTTCCGGGTTAGCCTACGAGCAGTACTTC.

The chain combines TRBV29-1 with TRBJ2-5; D possibly corresponds to TRBD1 (6 bases). The DNA end favors TRBJ2-7, so the J call may be wrong. Germline lookup yields CDR1 SQVTM and CDR2 ANQGSEA. The CDR3 has 13 residues. CDR3 bases: TGCAGCGTCCGTCCAGGGGAATCCTACGAGCAGTACTTC. It is translated as CSVRPGESYEQYF.

V is TRBV5-6 and J is TRBJ2-7, with D possibly being TRBD1 (6 bases). This CDR3 is 14 amino acids long. Germline V gene data show CDR1 as SGHDT and CDR2 as YYEEEE. V was cut by 0 bases and J by 5 bases, with 12 bases left in between. Here the CDR3 reads CASSLAIRGHEQYF. The CDR3 region has the DNA TGTGCCAGCAGCTTGGCCATCAGGGGCCACGAGCAGTACTTC.

The rearrangement links TRBV5-4 to TRBJ1-2, with D perhaps TRBD1 (5 bases). CDR1 and CDR2 from the germline V gene are SGHNT and YYREEE (reference sequence). Trimming took 3 bases from V and 7 from J, leaving 10 bases between them. The CDR3 runs to 12 residues. The CDR3 coding sequence is TGTGCCAGCAGCTCGGGGGGATTTGGCTACACCTTC. This codes for CASSSGGFGYTF.